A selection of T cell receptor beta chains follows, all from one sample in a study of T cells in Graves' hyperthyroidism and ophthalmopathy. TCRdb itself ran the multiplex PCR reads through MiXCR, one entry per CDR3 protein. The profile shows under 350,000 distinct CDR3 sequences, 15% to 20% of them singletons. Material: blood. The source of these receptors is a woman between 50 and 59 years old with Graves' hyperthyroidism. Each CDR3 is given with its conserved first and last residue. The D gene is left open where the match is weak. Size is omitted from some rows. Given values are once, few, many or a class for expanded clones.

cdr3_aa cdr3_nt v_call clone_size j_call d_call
CAINDPTGHNEQFF TGTGCCATCAACGACCCGACAGGTCACAATGAGCAGTTCTTC TRBV10-3 few TRBJ2-1 -
CASSQPLETQYF TGCGCCAGCAGCCAGCCCCTAGAGACCCAGTACTTC TRBV4-1 - TRBJ2-5 -
CASSTQLSETGGHGYTF TGTGCCAGCAGCACCCAGCTTTCCGAGACAGGGGGCCATGGCTACACCTTC TRBV11-2 - TRBJ1-2 TRBD1
CATAVAGGSYNEQFF TGTGCCACTGCAGTAGCGGGAGGATCCTACAATGAGCAGTTCTTC TRBV19 once TRBJ2-1 TRBD2
CASSPTGTTYEQYF TGCGCCAGCAGCCCCACCGGAACCACCTACGAGCAGTACTTC TRBV5-1 many TRBJ2-7 -
CASNISYNEQFF TGTGCCAGCAACATATCCTACAATGAGCAGTTCTTC TRBV11-2 - TRBJ2-1 -
CASSLASAGETQYF TGCGCCAGCAGCTTGGCCTCGGCAGGGGAGACCCAGTACTTC TRBV5-1 - TRBJ2-5 -
CASSRLAGVGEQYF TGTGCCAGCAGTCGGCTAGCGGGAGTGGGCGAGCAGTACTTC TRBV27 few TRBJ2-7 TRBD2
CASKFGGGPAGEQFF TGTGCCAGCAAGTTCGGGGGGGGGCCGGCGGGTGAGCAGTTCTTC TRBV2 many TRBJ2-1 TRBD2
CASSSSGSYGYTF TGTGCCAGCAGCTCAAGCGGCAGCTATGGCTACACCTTC TRBV7-2 few TRBJ1-2 -
CASRLAGPRGGELFF TGTGCCAGCAGATTAGCGGGACCGAGGGGCGGGGAGCTGTTTTTT TRBV12-3/TRBV12-4 few TRBJ2-2 TRBD2
CASSRASYNEQFF TGTGCCAGTAGTCGGGCTAGCTACAATGAGCAGTTCTTC TRBV19 few TRBJ2-1 -
CASSSRDQTGDTQYF TGCGCCAGCAGCTCCAGGGACCAGACGGGGGATACGCAGTATTTT TRBV5-1 many TRBJ2-3 -
CASRTSGRIFDEQFF TGCGCCAGCAGGACTAGCGGGAGGATTTTCGATGAGCAGTTCTTC TRBV5-1 many TRBJ2-1 TRBD2
CSAQGGAQEKLFF TGCAGTGCGCAGGGGGGGGCTCAGGAAAAACTGTTTTTT TRBV20-1 - TRBJ1-4 TRBD1
CASSRTGEGKAFF TGTGCCAGCAGTCGTACAGGGGAAGGGAAAGCTTTCTTT TRBV12-3/TRBV12-4 many TRBJ1-1 TRBD1
CASSRGQGNEKLFF TGTGCCAGCAGTAGAGGACAGGGTAATGAAAAACTGTTTTTT TRBV12-3/TRBV12-4 many TRBJ1-4 TRBD1
CSASYARGEQYF TGCAGTGCTAGTTATGCACGGGGCGAGCAGTACTTC TRBV20-1 many TRBJ2-7 -
CASRQVGDYGYTF TGTGCCAGCAGGCAGGTCGGCGACTATGGCTACACCTTC TRBV5-4 - TRBJ1-2 -
CSARTGKPEQFF TGCAGTGCTCGTACAGGAAAACCTGAGCAGTTCTTC TRBV20-1 many TRBJ2-1 -
CASSYGRAQETQYF TGTGCCAGCAGTTACGGGAGGGCCCAAGAGACCCAGTACTTC TRBV12-3/TRBV12-4 many TRBJ2-5 TRBD2
CASSNRGGRETQYF TGTGCCAGCAGCAACCGGGGGGGCAGGGAGACCCAGTACTTC TRBV7-9 - TRBJ2-5 TRBD2
CASSLAGNAIGELFF TGTGCCAGCAGTTTGGCAGGGAACGCGATTGGGGAGCTGTTTTTT TRBV27 few TRBJ2-2 -
CASSYSARTANEKLFF TGTGCCAGCAGTTACTCAGCTAGGACTGCTAATGAAAAACTGTTTTTT TRBV6-5 few TRBJ1-4 -
CASSPLWTRNTGELFF TGTGCCAGCAGTCCCCTTTGGACTCGCAACACCGGGGAGCTGTTTTTT TRBV7-9 few TRBJ2-2 -
CASSVAGGAGGYTF TGTGCCAGCAGCGTAGCCGGGGGCGCGGGTGGCTACACCTTC TRBV9 - TRBJ1-2 -
CASSRHQGQGTTEAFF TGTGCCAGCAGCCGACACCAGGGACAGGGGACCACTGAAGCTTTCTTT TRBV11-2 many TRBJ1-1 TRBD1
CASSPHAGQGVYEQYF TGTGCCAGCAGCCCACACGCGGGACAGGGGGTCTACGAGCAGTACTTC TRBV11-1 many TRBJ2-7 TRBD1
CSARDRAGGHEQFF TGCAGTGCTAGAGATCGGGCAGGGGGCCATGAGCAGTTCTTC TRBV20-1 few TRBJ2-1 TRBD1